The sample holds a few counts of the clone carrying this TCR beta chain. This entry belongs to a study of patients and donors after allogeneic stem cell transplantation. Each CDR3 protein is one row after TCRdb ran MiXCR on the RT-PCR reads. Of roughly 960,000 distinct CDR3 sequences listed, more than 15% were seen once; the top ten hold around 6%. Germline assignment: CDR1 ENHRY and CDR2 SYGVKD. This CDR3 region has 14 residues. The V end was cut by 0 bases, the J end by 0 bases, with 3 bases between. V is TRBV10-3 and J is TRBJ1-5; D gene unclear. Sequencing input: blood, either unsorted or a sorted T cell fraction (not recorded which). This TCR came from a human donor who was either an allogeneic HSCT recipient or a stem cell or donor lymphocyte infusion donor (not recorded which). It is not recorded whose cells these are; they may come from a transplant donor. In DNA, the CDR3 is TGTGCCATCAGTGAGTCAGGTAGCAATCAGCCCCAGCATTTT. Its protein is CAISESGSNQPQHF.